This TCR beta chain came from a study of T cell changes during pregnancy in multiple sclerosis. V lost 3 bases to trimming and J lost 2 bases, with 9 bases between them. The CDR3 is 14 residues long. Germline V gene data show CDR1 as LNHDA and CDR2 as SQIVND (reference sequence). Here immunoSEQ multiplex PCR was the method, and the copy in TCRdb shows in-frame clones only, minus some. Altogether 40,000 to 55,000 clones are present, 80% to 95% being singletons, with the ten largest covering over 0.45%. The chain joins TRBV19 to TRBJ2-3, with TRBD1 as a possible D gene (5 bases). This TCR was sampled from a female donor with multiple sclerosis, enrolled in a pregnancy study. The specimen was CD4+ T cells from peripheral blood mononuclear cells, collected in the third trimester of pregnancy. The CDR3 DNA reads as TGTGCCAGTAGTATTGGGGCCCACACAGATACGCAGTATTTT. It encodes CASSIGAHTDTQYF.